This entry concerns a single T cell receptor (beta chain). This specimen comes from a study of blood T cell repertoires in COVID-19. Study summary: Sources were T cells, B-cell-depleted T cells, or PBMCs; the material itself was cDNA or gDNA.

CDR3 length equals 15 residues. CDR1 SNHLY and CDR2 FYNNEI come from the germline V gene. Trimming left V 6 bases short and J 6 bases short, with 20 bases between. This table comes from immunoSEQ multiplex PCR, and its TCRdb copy is limited to in-frame clones, with some not included. The sample contains some 270,000 clones, 70% to 90% of which appear only once. The clonotype originates from an older woman with acute or convalescent COVID-19. Sequenced material: peripheral blood. This chain uses TRBV2 with TRBJ1-2; tentative D call: TRBD1 (6 bases). The DNA of the CDR3 is TGTGCCAGCAGCTACTTGGGGGCGCGGGTTGATGGCTACACCTTC. Protein: CASSYLGARVDGYTF. Filled out from reference TRBV2 and TRBJ1-2, the complete variable domain reads EPEVTQTPSHQVTQMGQEVILRCVPISNHLYFYWYRQILGQKVEFLVSFYNNEISEKSEIFDDQFSVERPDGSNFTLKIRSTKLEDSAMYFCASSYLGARVDGYTFGSGTRLTVV.